What follows is one T cell receptor (beta chain) and its context. This clone was seen a few times. There is no known antigen for this receptor. No base quality information exists; no much larger clone differs at one position. The record originates from a study of blood T cell repertoires in COVID-19 (TCRdb year 2020). At the level of the whole study: Samples from collaborators originated in the United States, Italy and Spain and spanned both the acute and convalescent phases of COVID-19. The prospective study material was composed of cDNA or gDNA derived from T cells, B-cell-depleted T cells, or PBMCs. The dataset comprised deeply sampled blood TCRbeta repertoires from subjects exposed to, actively infected with, or recovered from COVID-19. The repertoires were made available in a free public database intended to serve as a resource for research on the immune response to SARS-CoV-2. The samples were drawn from the first 160 participants of the ongoing ImmuneRACE study and from over 950 subjects provided by 6 global collaborators. Nearly every sample came with metadata listing a de-identified subject ID, COVID-19 status, age in years and sex. Where HLA class I and class II types were available, the types were taken from metadata supplied by the sample provider, not from assay-based typing. Broad study findings and their caveats: The quantity of clinical and demographic metadata differed by source and by participant and was supplied without curation.

Whole blood was collected in K2EDTA tubes by collaborating institutions according to the institutions' own protocols. Collaborator samples were shipped for TCRbeta analysis as frozen whole blood, isolated PBMCs, or DNA extracted from either sample type. TCRbeta CDR3 regions were amplified from genomic DNA using the immunoSEQ Assay, a bias-controlled multiplex PCR. Regarding the original processing steps: Within the assay, amplification of reference gene primers was used to estimate how many nucleated cells each sample contained. Sequence reads were collapsed and filtered to measure the absolute abundance of every unique TCRbeta CDR3 rearrangement. For each sample, productive Simpson clonality was calculated by taking the square root of Simpson's diversity index across productive rearrangements. Held by TCRdb, this immuneACCESS table contains in-frame sequences only and omits some clones. Under half of the omission traces to an unresolved V gene where checked; the cause of the rest is unknown. The V and J calls and the clone size are those of that table, but D and trimming were determined from the DNA. This sample gives 100,000 to 150,000 clones in total; 80% of them show up just once. The top ten clones comprise 20% to 25% of the sample.

The CDR1 and CDR2 encoded by the germline V gene are SGHDT and YYEEEE. Germline trimming: 7 bases from V, 5 bases from J; junction bases outside gene matches: 17. Including cysteine and phenylalanine, the CDR3 has 16 amino acids. Solely the CDR3 DNA is kept, with 48 bases framed from the first base. This receptor was identified in a human donor in a cohort sampled during active COVID-19. This chain joins TRBV5-6 to TRBJ2-7; 8 of the junction bases match TRBD1. Sequences were obtained from peripheral blood. In nucleotide form, the sequence is TGTGCCAGCTCCATCCTCATCCAGGGGGCGTTAGACGAGCAGTACTTC. Its protein is CASSILIQGALDEQYF. The full variable domain, with segments outside the CDR3 supplied by the reference TRBV5-6 and TRBJ2-7 proteins, appears as DAGVTQSPTHLIKTRGQQVTLRCSPKSGHDTVSWYQQALGQGPQFIFQYYEEEERQRGNFPDRFSGHQFPNYSSELNVNALLLGDSALYLCASSILIQGALDEQYFGPGTRLTVT.